This paragraph covers one TCR beta chain sequence. Methods used by the authors: Quantification of nucleated cells was approximated via reference gene primer amplification. The table came from immunoSEQ multiplex PCR; TCRdb's copy has only in-frame clones and leaves some out. Clone size and V and J calls were adopted from that table, with D and trimming inferred from the DNA. The sample records some 170,000 clones, around nine tenths being singletons. These data belong to a study of blood T cell repertoires in COVID-19. The overall study: Sources were T cells, B-cell-depleted T cells, or PBMCs; the material itself was cDNA or gDNA.

This clonotype originated in a man aged 55 to 69 with active or convalescent COVID-19. Sample: peripheral blood.

CDR3 sequence reads: CASSAYTGGADEKLFF. The CDR3 DNA reads TGTGCCAGCAGCGCCTACACAGGGGGCGCGGATGAAAAACTGTTTTTT. V gene TRBV5-8 combines with J gene TRBJ1-4; 9 nucleotides agree with TRBD1. With V trimmed by 4 bases and J by 6 bases, 10 bases remained unmatched. Germline values: CDR1 SGHTS, CDR2 YDEGEE. The CDR3 contains 16 residues.